The clone carrying this T cell receptor beta chain is a singleton in its sample. The data derive from a study of control samples from healthy donors and cancer patients. The protocol was immunoSEQ multiplex PCR, while the TCRdb copy is restricted to in-frame clones and leaves out a portion. The sample has approximately 190,000 clones, about 90% seen once. This CDR3 comprises 19 residues. CDR1 MDHEN and CDR2 SYDVKM come from the germline V gene. The V gene lost 1 base and the J gene lost 3 bases, with 24 bases spanning the gap. Sequencing used blood. The source is a man aged 30 to 45 in good health. The chain uses TRBV28 and TRBJ1-1; a weak D match, TRBD1 (6 bases). The CDR3 nucleotides are TGTGCCAGCAGTTTATCCCAGGTGGGCAGGGGAAAAGGAGACACTGAAGCTTTCTTT. This sequence encodes CASSLSQVGRGKGDTEAFF.